A selection of T cell receptor beta chains follows, all from one sample in a study of CD8 T cells in ankylosing spondylitis. TCRdb reprocessed the 5' RACE reads with MiXCR, giving one entry per CDR3 protein. The table records hundreds of thousands of distinct CDR3 sequences, around 19% of them present only once. Input material: blood, either unsorted or a sorted T cell fraction (not recorded which). These receptors all come from a male donor with ankylosing spondylitis or in good health (not recorded which). The CDR3 runs from the conserved cysteine through the conserved F or W.

TRBJ2-1	TRBV29-1	CSVERFSGRFEQFF
TRBJ1-4	TRBV12-3/TRBV12-4	CASRDNRDGKLFF
TRBJ2-1	TRBV10-3	CAIRTGTNNNEQFF
TRBJ1-6	TRBV6-2/TRBV6-3	CASRNGRNNSPLHF
TRBJ2-5	TRBV28	CASSPDRVMETQYF
TRBJ2-5	TRBV15	CATSRAASGGEETQYF
TRBJ2-3	TRBV12-3/TRBV12-4	CASRPDRATQYF
TRBJ1-1	TRBV4-2	CASSRGIDTEAFF
TRBJ1-1	TRBV6-1	CASSEGGFSEAFF
TRBJ1-2	TRBV25-1	CASSDISYGYTF
TRBJ1-5	TRBV12-3/TRBV12-4	CASSFRGSSNQPQHF
TRBJ1-5	TRBV5-1	CASSWTGEQPQHF
TRBJ2-5	TRBV7-2	CASSLVDRSQETQYF
TRBJ2-3	TRBV28	CASRHSERIYSTDTQYF
TRBJ2-1	TRBV4-2	CASSQAKLAGSSNEQFF
TRBJ1-5	TRBV5-1	CASSLTGVQPQHF
TRBJ1-6	TRBV20-1	CSANMRQGDSPLHF
TRBJ2-4	TRBV12-3/TRBV12-4	CASSGGGLAKNIQYF
TRBJ2-5	TRBV7-2	CASSLSLAWETQYF
TRBJ2-1	TRBV29-1	CSVAETQGHEQFF
TRBJ1-5	TRBV5-3	CASTSNQPQHF
TRBJ2-2	TRBV5-6	CAMGRGLPGELFF
TRBJ1-2	TRBV12-3/TRBV12-4	CASSLGIGGPSALYGYTF
TRBJ1-2	TRBV7-2	CASSGTGRGYGYTF